The 22 T cell receptor beta chains listed next were all sequenced from one sample in a study of control samples from healthy donors and cancer patients. Method: immunoSEQ multiplex PCR; TCRdb's copy keeps in-frame clones and lacks some. This sample has 100,000 to 150,000 clones; 90% occur once, and the top ten carry 2% to 3%. Sequencing input: blood. Every receptor here comes from a middle-aged man in good health.

The rearrangement links TRBV7-2 to TRBJ2-7, with 7 positions matching TRBD1. Germline trimming cut 2 bases from V and 6 bases from J; bases unmatched to any gene: 7. This CDR3 comprises 14 residues. CDR1 and CDR2 from the germline V gene are SGHTA and FQGNSA. The CDR3 region is CASSLFRGTGEQYF. In DNA, the CDR3 is TGTGCCAGCAGCTTATTCAGGGGGACGGGCGAGCAGTACTTC.

This chain uses TRBV5-4 with TRBJ1-6; the D is unclear. The CDR3 sequence is 14 residues long. Germline values: CDR1 SGHNT, CDR2 YYREEE (reference sequence). Trimming removed 3 bases at V and 5 bases at J, with 9 bases between. CDR3 amino acids: CASSSYKNNSPLHF. CDR3 DNA sequence: TGTGCCAGCAGCTCCTACAAAAATAATTCACCCCTCCACTTT.

The chain employs TRBV2 and TRBJ2-3; TRBD2 agrees at 9 bases. The germline CDR1 and CDR2 sequences are SNHLY and FYNNEI. This CDR3 contains 15 residues. Trimming cost V 8 bases and J 1 base; bases outside gene matches: 7. CDR3 DNA sequence: TGTGCCAGCCTAAGCGGGGGGCGTCGCACAGATACGCAGTATTTT. It is translated as CASLSGGRRTDTQYF.

The chain carries TRBV29-1 and TRBJ1-3; maybe TRBD1 (5 bases). The V end was cut by 4 bases, the J end by 3 bases, with 7 bases between. Germline V gene sequence: CDR1 SQVTM, CDR2 ANQGSEA. The CDR3 length is 12 residues. The CDR3 region is CSVVQGGNTIYF. As DNA, the CDR3 is TGCAGCGTTGTTCAGGGTGGAAACACCATATATTTT.

This rearrangement joins TRBV5-5 to TRBJ2-7, with 11 bases matching TRBD1. J was trimmed by 3 bases and V by 4 bases; bases with no gene match: 9. This CDR3 region has 16 residues. Germline V gene data show CDR1 as SGHKS and CDR2 as YYEKEE (reference sequence). The CDR3 DNA sequence: TGTGCCAGCAGCAAGGGGGGGACAGGGGGAATCTACGAGCAGTACTTC. Translation gives CASSKGGTGGIYEQYF.

The rearrangement uses TRBV5-5 and TRBJ1-4, with 7 bases lining up with TRBD1. Germline CDR1 SGHKS, CDR2 YYEKEE (reference sequence). There are 15 residues in the CDR3. J was trimmed by 0 bases and V by 4 bases; bases with no gene match: 3. CDR3 amino acids: CASSPGQATNEKLFF. The CDR3 region has the DNA TGTGCCAGCAGCCCAGGACAGGCAACTAATGAAAAACTGTTTTTT.

The J gene is TRBJ1-4, the V gene TRBV28; possibly TRBD1 for D (5 bases). Germline V gene lookup returns CDR1 MDHEN and CDR2 SYDVKM. The CDR3 spans 15 residues. Deletions cut 1 base from V and 5 bases from J, with 11 bases between. CDR3 bases: TGTGCCAGCAGTTTATCAGGGCCGAACAATGAAAAACTGTTTTTT. Translating it yields CASSLSGPNNEKLFF. Full variable domain (outside the CDR3, taken from reference TRBV28 and TRBJ1-4): DVKVTQSSRYLVKRTGEKVFLECVQDMDHENMFWYRQDPGLGLRLIYFSYDVKMKEKGDIPEGYSVSREKKERFSLILESASTNQTSMYLCASSLSGPNNEKLFFGSGTQLSVL.

This chain links TRBV11-2 with TRBJ1-4; a weak D match, TRBD1 (5 bases). Trimming left V 2 bases short and J 8 bases short, with 15 bases between. This CDR3 is built from 15 residues. Germline V CDR1 and CDR2: SGHAT, FQNNGV. The CDR3 is CASSLSGGEVEKLFF. In nucleotides, the CDR3 is TGTGCCAGCAGCTTATCTGGAGGGGAGGTCGAAAAACTGTTTTTT.

V usage is TRBV6-2 or TRBV6-3 and J usage is TRBJ2-7; 7 bases fit TRBD2. The CDR3 runs 14 residues. Germline-derived CDR1 and CDR2 are MNHEY and SVGEGT. The V segment lost 5 bases and the J segment 2 bases; nucleotides outside the gene matches: 6. CDR3 residues: CASSTPGLPYEQYF. CDR3 bases: TGTGCCAGCAGTACCCCGGGACTACCCTACGAGCAGTACTTC.

The chain joins TRBV2 to TRBJ2-3; weak D call: TRBD1 (5 bases). This CDR3 has 13 residues. Germline lookup yields CDR1 SNHLY and CDR2 FYNNEI. With 5 bases removed from V and 1 base from J, the gap between germline ends came to 7 bases. CDR3 sequence: CASSRQRTDTQYF. The DNA for the CDR3 is TGTGCCAGCAGTCGACAGCGCACAGATACGCAGTATTTT.

The chain uses TRBV6-5 and TRBJ1-1; TRBD1 aligns across 7 bases. The CDR3 covers 12 residues. V dropped 2 bases and J dropped 8; count of bases not matched to a gene: 2. Germline CDR1 is MNHEY and CDR2 is SVGAGI. The CDR3 DNA follows: TGTGCCAGCAGTTACGGGACAGACGAAGCTTTCTTT. Amino acids: CASSYGTDEAFF.

In its sample, this clone was seen once. The chain couples TRBV5-4 to TRBJ2-2, with D perhaps matching TRBD1 or TRBD2 (5 bases each). The germline gives CDR1 SGHNT, CDR2 YYREEE (reference sequence). V was trimmed by 4 bases and J by 0 bases, leaving 22 bases between them. The CDR3 has 19 amino acids. CDR3: CASSSLPRPGRSNTGELFF. The CDR3 nucleotides are TGTGCCAGCAGCAGCCTCCCAAGACCGGGACGGTCGAACACCGGGGAGCTGTTTTTT.

The chain carries TRBV4-1 and TRBJ2-5, with TRBD2 matching over 9 bases. CDR1 is MGHRA, CDR2 YSYEKL, per germline. CDR3 length: 17 amino acids. Unmatched junction bases numbered 10, after V lost 0 bases and J lost 5 bases. This CDR3 reads CASSQDGSGGLLETQYF. In DNA, the CDR3 is TGCGCCAGCAGCCAAGATGGTAGCGGGGGCCTATTGGAGACCCAGTACTTC.

This chain links TRBV6-1 with TRBJ1-4, with D possibly being TRBD1 (5 bases). Looked up from germline, CDR1 is MNHNS and CDR2 is SASEGT. Between the trimmed V and J ends, which lost 2 bases and 5 bases, there was a span of 12 bases. CDR3 size: 15 residues. The CDR3 protein is CASSEQGRGNEKLFF. The CDR3 DNA reads as TGTGCCAGCAGTGAACAAGGAAGGGGAAATGAAAAACTGTTTTTT.

The rearrangement uses TRBV7-9 and TRBJ1-2; 8 bases fit TRBD1. Germline CDR1 SEHNR, CDR2 FQNEAQ (reference sequence). The CDR3 consists of 15 residues. The trim removed 5 bases at V and 4 bases at J, leaving 9 bases unmatched. CDR3 DNA: TGTGCCAGCAGCCCGGGACAGGCAGGCTTCTATGGCTACACCTTC. This encodes CASSPGQAGFYGYTF.

This clone was seen more than once but under ten times. The J gene is TRBJ1-5, the V gene TRBV6-5, with TRBD1 matching over 10 bases. V lost 5 bases to trimming and J lost 6 bases; unmatched junction nucleotides: 7. Germline-derived CDR1 and CDR2 are MNHEY and SVGAGI. The CDR3 contains 15 residues. DNA of the CDR3: TGTGCCAGCAGTACGAGACAGGGGGCTTCTCAGCCCCAGCATTTT. Protein: CASSTRQGASQPQHF.

The chain recombines TRBV2 with TRBJ2-3; no reliable D call. Germline CDR1 reads SNHLY; CDR2 reads FYNNEI. The CDR3 sequence is 12 residues long. Trimming took off 9 bases at V and 6 bases at J, with 13 bases between the two ends. DNA of the CDR3: TGTGCCAGTTCAGCTAGAGCCGATACGCAGTATTTT. Amino acids: CASSARADTQYF.

This rearrangement joins TRBV7-4 to TRBJ1-5; D gene unclear. The CDR3 has 8 amino acids. Germline V gene sequence: CDR1 SGHVT, CDR2 SQSDAQ. V lost 5 bases and J 13 bases, leaving 3 bases between the germline ends. The CDR3 here is CASSEQHF. In DNA, the CDR3 is TGTGCCAGCAGCGAACAGCATTTT.

The chain carries TRBV7-4 and TRBJ1-1; D perhaps matches TRBD1 (5 bases). V was shortened by 4 bases and J by 2 bases, with 11 bases between the two germline ends. The germline V gene has CDR1 SGHVT and CDR2 SQSDAQ. This CDR3 comprises 14 residues. CDR3 bases: TGTGCCAGCAGCTGGATTGACAGCAACACTGAAGCTTTCTTT. Its translation is CASSWIDSNTEAFF.

This rearrangement joins TRBV3-1 (or the pseudogene TRBV3-2) to TRBJ2-3; D might be TRBD1 (6 bases). Germline V gene sequence: CDR1 LGHDT, CDR2 YNNKEL (reference sequence). The length of the CDR3 is 11 residues. The V gene lost 1 base and the J gene lost 10 bases, with 6 bases spanning the gap. The CDR3 DNA reads TGTGCCAGCAGCCAAGCAGGGGCGCAGTATTTT. Amino acid sequence: CASSQAGAQYF.

The chain couples TRBV6-6 to TRBJ2-3; TRBD2 aligns across 12 bases. This CDR3 is built from 16 residues. J lost 3 bases, V lost 8 bases, and 9 bases had no gene match. From germline, CDR1 is MNHNY and CDR2 SVGAGI (reference sequence). The CDR3 loop is CASGTRLAGETDTQYF. Written as DNA, the CDR3 is TGTGCCAGCGGAACACGACTAGCGGGGGAAACAGATACGCAGTATTTT.

The chain links TRBV3-1 (or the pseudogene TRBV3-2) to TRBJ2-5; no firm D call. The CDR3 runs to 11 residues. Trimming removed 2 bases at V and 6 bases at J, with 4 bases between. Germline CDR1 and CDR2: LGHDT and YNNKEL (reference sequence). The CDR3 sequence: CASSQLKTQYF. For the CDR3, the DNA is TGTGCCAGCAGCCAATTAAAGACCCAGTACTTC.